Listed below are T cell receptor beta chains from one sample, sequenced in a study of cytomegalovirus exposure and HLA in healthy donors. Libraries were prepared by immunoSEQ multiplex PCR; TCRdb keeps only in-frame clonotypes and omits some of them. The sample table includes 65,000 to 85,000 clones. The sample taken for sequencing was PBMCs. These receptors were taken from a female donor in good health and CMV-seropositive. CDR3s include the opening cysteine and the closing phenylalanine or tryptophan. A D gene is named only where the DNA matches it firmly.

cdr3_nt	cdr3_aa	v_call	j_call	d_call
TGCGCCAGCAGCCAGATTGGGGGAAGGAGGGGTGAAGATTTCTTT	CASSQIGGRRGEDFF	TRBV4-1	TRBJ1-1	-
TGTGCCAGCTCACAGAACAGGGGGCCGAACACTGAAGCTTTCTTT	CASSQNRGPNTEAFF	TRBV18	TRBJ1-1	TRBD1
TGTGCCAGCAGGGGCCGACAGTCTTCTGGGGCCAACGTCCTGACTTTC	CASRGRQSSGANVLTF	TRBV6-6	TRBJ2-6	-
TGTGCCAGCAGCGTAGGTCAGGGAAGCGCCTACGAGCAGTACTTC	CASSVGQGSAYEQYF	TRBV9	TRBJ2-7	-
TGTGCCAGCAGGATCGCGGGACCGCGGAATGAGCAGTTCTTC	CASRIAGPRNEQFF	TRBV7-9	TRBJ2-1	-
TGCGCCAGCAGCCAAGAGGCGGGGAGACCGGGCAAGGAGACCCAGTACTTC	CASSQEAGRPGKETQYF	TRBV4-1	TRBJ2-5	-
TGTGCCAGCAGCTTAGTCGGGGGAAACTATGGCTACACCTTC	CASSLVGGNYGYTF	TRBV11-2	TRBJ1-2	-
TGTGTCAGAAGCCGAGGGGGCACCGGGGAGCTGTTTTTT	CVRSRGGTGELFF	TRBV7-5	TRBJ2-2	-
TGTGCCAGCAGTCCCCCGGGACAGGGTAAGGGCGAGCAGTACTTC	CASSPPGQGKGEQYF	TRBV6-1	TRBJ2-7	TRBD1
TGCGCCAGCAGCTTTACAGGGGGTCAAAGCACAGATACGCAGTATTTT	CASSFTGGQSTDTQYF	TRBV5-1	TRBJ2-3	TRBD1
TGTGCCAGCAGTTGGCCGGGACTAGCGGAGTTCTTC	CASSWPGLAEFF	TRBV6-5	TRBJ2-1	TRBD2
TGTGCCAGCGGAGTGAACACTGAAGCTTTCTTT	CASGVNTEAFF	TRBV28	TRBJ1-1	-
TGTGCCAGCAGGGGACACCCGCTTGGCACCGGGGAGCTGTTTTTT	CASRGHPLGTGELFF	TRBV9	TRBJ2-2	-
TGTGCCAGCAGCTTCGGACAGGGCCAGAACACTGAAGCTTTCTTT	CASSFGQGQNTEAFF	TRBV5-6	TRBJ1-1	TRBD1
TGCGCCAGCAGCTTTAGCGCGAACACTGAAGCTTTCTTT	CASSFSANTEAFF	TRBV5-1	TRBJ1-1	-
TGTGCCAGCAGTAGTCAGGGGGACTATGGCTACACCTTC	CASSSQGDYGYTF	TRBV6-5	TRBJ1-2	TRBD1